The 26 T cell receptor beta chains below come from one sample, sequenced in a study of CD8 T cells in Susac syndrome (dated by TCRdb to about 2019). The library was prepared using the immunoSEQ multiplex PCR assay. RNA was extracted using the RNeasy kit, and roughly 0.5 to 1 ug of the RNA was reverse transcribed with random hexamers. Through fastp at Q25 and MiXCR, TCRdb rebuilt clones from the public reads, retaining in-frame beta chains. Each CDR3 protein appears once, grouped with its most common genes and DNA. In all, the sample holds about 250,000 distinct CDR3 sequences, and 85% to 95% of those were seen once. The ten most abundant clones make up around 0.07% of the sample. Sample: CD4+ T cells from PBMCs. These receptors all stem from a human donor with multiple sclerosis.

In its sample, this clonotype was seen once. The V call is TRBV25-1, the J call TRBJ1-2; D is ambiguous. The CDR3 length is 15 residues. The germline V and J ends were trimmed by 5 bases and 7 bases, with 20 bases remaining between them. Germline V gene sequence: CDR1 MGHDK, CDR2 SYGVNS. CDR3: CASSQDLGRSGGYTF. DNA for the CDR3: TGTGCCAGCAGTCAAGATTTGGGGAGAAGTGGTGGCTACACCTTC.

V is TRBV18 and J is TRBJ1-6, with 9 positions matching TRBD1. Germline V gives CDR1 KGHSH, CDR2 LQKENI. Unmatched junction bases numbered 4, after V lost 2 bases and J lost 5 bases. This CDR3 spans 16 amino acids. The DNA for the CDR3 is TGTGCCAGCTCACCAAGGAGACAGGGGGATAATTCACCCCTCCACTTT. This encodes CASSPRRQGDNSPLHF. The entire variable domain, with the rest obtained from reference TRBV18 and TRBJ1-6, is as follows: NAGVMQNPRHLVRRRGQEARLRCSPMKGHSHVYWYRQLPEEGLKFMVYLQKENIIDESGMPKERFSAEFPKEGPSILRIQQVVRGDSAAYFCASSPRRQGDNSPLHFGNGTRLTVT.

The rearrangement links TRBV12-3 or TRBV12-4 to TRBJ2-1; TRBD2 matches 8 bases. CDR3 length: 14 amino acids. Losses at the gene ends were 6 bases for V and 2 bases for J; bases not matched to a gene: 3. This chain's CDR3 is CASRPSGPYNEQFF. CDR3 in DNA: TGTGCCAGCAGACCTAGCGGGCCCTACAATGAGCAGTTCTTC.

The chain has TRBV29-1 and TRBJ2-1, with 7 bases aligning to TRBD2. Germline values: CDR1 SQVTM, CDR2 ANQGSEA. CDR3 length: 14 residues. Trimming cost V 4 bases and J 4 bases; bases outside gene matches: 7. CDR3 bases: TGCAGCGTTGGGGTCACTAGCGCATACAATGAGCAGTTCTTC. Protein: CSVGVTSAYNEQFF.

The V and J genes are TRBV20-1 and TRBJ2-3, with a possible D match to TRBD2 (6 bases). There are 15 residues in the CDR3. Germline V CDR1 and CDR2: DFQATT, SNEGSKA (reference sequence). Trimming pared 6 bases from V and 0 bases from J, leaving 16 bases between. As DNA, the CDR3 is TGCAGTGCCCCACGGGGGAGCGGGAGCACAGATACGCAGTATTTT. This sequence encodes CSAPRGSGSTDTQYF.

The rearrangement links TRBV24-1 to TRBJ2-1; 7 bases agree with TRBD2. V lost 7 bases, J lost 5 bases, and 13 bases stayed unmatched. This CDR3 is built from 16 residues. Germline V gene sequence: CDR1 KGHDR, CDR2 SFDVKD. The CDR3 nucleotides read TGTGCCACCAGGGGGGGAGGGCTTGACAGTCACAATGAGCAGTTCTTC. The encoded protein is CATRGGGLDSHNEQFF.

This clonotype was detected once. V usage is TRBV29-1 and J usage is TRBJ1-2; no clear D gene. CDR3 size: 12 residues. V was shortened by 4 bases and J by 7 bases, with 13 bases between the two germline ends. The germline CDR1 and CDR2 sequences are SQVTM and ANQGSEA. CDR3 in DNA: TGCAGCGTTGGTGAGGGTCTGGTTGGCTACACCTTC. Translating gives CSVGEGLVGYTF. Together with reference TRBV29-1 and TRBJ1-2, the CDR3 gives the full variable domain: SAVISQKPSRDICQRGTSLTIQCQVDSQVTMMFWYRQQPGQSLTLIATANQGSEATYESGFVIDKFPISRPNLTFSTLTVSNMSPEDSSIYLCSVGEGLVGYTFGSGTRLTVV.

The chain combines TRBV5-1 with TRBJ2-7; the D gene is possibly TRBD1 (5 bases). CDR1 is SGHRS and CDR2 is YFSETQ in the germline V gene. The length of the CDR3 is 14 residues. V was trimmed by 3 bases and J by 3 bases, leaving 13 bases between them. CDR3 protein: CASSSQGLGYEQYF. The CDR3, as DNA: TGCGCCAGCAGCTCTCAGGGATTAGGCTACGAGCAGTACTTC.

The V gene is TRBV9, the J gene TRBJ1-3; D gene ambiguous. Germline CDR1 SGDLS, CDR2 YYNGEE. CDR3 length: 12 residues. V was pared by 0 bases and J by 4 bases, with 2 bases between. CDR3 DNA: TGTGCCAGCAGCGTAGACGGAAACACCATATATTTT. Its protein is CASSVDGNTIYF. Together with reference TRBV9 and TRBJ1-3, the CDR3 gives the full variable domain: DSGVTQTPKHLITATGQRVTLRCSPRSGDLSVYWYQQSLDQGLQFLIQYYNGEERAKGNILERFSAQQFPDLHSELNLSSLELGDSALYFCASSVDGNTIYFGEGSWLTVV.

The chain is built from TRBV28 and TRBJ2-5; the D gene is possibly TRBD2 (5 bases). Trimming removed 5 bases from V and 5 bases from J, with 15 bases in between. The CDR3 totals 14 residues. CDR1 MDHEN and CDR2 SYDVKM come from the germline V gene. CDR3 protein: CASSPGLRGETQYF. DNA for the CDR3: TGTGCCAGCAGTCCAGGACTCCGAGGGGAGACCCAGTACTTC.

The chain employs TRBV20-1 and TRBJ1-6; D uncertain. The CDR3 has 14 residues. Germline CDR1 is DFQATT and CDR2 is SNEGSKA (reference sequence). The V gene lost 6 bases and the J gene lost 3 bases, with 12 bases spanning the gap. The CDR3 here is CSALPVYYNSPLHF. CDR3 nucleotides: TGCAGTGCCCTTCCGGTTTACTATAATTCACCCCTCCACTTT.

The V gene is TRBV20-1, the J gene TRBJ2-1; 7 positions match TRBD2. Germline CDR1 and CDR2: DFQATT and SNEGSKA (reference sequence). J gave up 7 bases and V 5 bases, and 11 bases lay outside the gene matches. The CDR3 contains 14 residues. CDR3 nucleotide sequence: TGCAGTGCTTCCTTGGGGGGGGGATGGAATGAGCAGTTCTTC. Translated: CSASLGGGWNEQFF.

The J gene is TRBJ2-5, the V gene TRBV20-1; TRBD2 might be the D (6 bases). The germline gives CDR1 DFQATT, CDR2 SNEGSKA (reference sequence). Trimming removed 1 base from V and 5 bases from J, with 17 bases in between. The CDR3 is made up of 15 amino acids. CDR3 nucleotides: TGCAGTGCTAGAGCCGCCAGCGGGTTTTGGGAGACCCAGTACTTC. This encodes CSARAASGFWETQYF.

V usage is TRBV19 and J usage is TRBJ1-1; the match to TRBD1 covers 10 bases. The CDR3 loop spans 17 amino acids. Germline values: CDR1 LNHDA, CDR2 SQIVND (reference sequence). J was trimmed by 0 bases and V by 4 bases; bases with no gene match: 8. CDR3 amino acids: CASSKGQGRKVNTEAFF. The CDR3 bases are TGTGCCAGTAGTAAGGGACAGGGGCGGAAAGTGAACACTGAAGCTTTCTTT.

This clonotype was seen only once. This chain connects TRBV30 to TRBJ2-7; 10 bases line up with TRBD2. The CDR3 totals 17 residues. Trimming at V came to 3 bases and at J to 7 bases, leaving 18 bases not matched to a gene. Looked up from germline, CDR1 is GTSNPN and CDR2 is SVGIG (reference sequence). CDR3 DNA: TGTGCCTGGAGCCCCAACCGGATAGCGGGGGGACTTGAAGAGCAGTACTTC. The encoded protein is CAWSPNRIAGGLEEQYF.

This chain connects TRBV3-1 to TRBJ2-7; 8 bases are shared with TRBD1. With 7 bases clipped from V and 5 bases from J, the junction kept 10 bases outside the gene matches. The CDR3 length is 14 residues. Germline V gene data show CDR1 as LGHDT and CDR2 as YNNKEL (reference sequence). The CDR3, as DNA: TGTGCCAGCAACGACATGGGACAGGCGAACGAGCAGTACTTC. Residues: CASNDMGQANEQYF.

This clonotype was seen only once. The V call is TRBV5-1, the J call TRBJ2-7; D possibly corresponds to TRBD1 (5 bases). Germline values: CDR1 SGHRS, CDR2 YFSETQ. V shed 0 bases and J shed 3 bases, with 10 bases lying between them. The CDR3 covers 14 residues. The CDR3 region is CASSLEAGRYEQYF. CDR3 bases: TGCGCCAGCAGCTTGGAGGCAGGGCGCTACGAGCAGTACTTC.

CDR3 coding DNA: TGTGCCACCAGCACGGGAACTAGCACAGATACGCAGTATTTT. This gives the protein CATSTGTSTDTQYF. The chain has TRBV15 and TRBJ2-3; D is perhaps TRBD2 (5 bases). V was pared by 4 bases and J by 0 bases, with 8 bases between. This CDR3 has 14 amino acids. The V gene's germline CDR1 is LNHNV and CDR2 YYDKDF (reference sequence).

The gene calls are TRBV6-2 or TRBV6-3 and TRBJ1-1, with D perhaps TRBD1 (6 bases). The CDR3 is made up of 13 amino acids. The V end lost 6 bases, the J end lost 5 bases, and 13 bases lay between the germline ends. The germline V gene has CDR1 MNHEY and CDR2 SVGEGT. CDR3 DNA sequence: TGTGCCAGCAGGGTGGACAGTTGGACTGAAGCTTTCTTT. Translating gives CASRVDSWTEAFF.

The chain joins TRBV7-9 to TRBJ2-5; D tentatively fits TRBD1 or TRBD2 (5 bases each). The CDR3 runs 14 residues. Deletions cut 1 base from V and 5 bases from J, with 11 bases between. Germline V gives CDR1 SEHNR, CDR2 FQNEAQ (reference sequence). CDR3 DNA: TGTGCCAGCAGCTTAGAGAAATGGGGGGAGACCCAGTACTTC. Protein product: CASSLEKWGETQYF.

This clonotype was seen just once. Written as DNA, the CDR3 is TGCAGCGTTGGGACAGCTCTCCAACGGGACCAGTACTTC. Amino acids: CSVGTALQRDQYF. The rearrangement links TRBV29-1 to TRBJ2-5; perhaps TRBD1 as D (6 bases). Germline V gene lookup returns CDR1 SQVTM and CDR2 ANQGSEA. V was cut by 4 bases and J by 10 bases, with 19 bases left in between. CDR3 length: 13 amino acids.

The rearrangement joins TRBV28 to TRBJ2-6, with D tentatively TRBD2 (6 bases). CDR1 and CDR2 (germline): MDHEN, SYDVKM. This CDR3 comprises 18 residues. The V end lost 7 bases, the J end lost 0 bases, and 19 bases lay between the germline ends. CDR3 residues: CASTELGLSPSGANVLTF. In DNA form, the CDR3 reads TGTGCCAGCACCGAACTGGGACTCAGCCCCTCTGGGGCCAACGTCCTGACTTTC.

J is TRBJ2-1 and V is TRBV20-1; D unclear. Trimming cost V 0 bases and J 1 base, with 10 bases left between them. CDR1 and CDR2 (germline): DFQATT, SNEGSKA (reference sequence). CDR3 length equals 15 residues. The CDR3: CSARENRRSYNEQFF. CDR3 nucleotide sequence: TGCAGTGCTAGAGAGAATCGGCGGTCCTACAATGAGCAGTTCTTC.

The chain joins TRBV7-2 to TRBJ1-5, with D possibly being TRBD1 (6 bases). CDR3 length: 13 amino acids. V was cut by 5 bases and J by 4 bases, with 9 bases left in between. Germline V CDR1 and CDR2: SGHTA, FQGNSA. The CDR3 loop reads CASSVRGNQPQHF. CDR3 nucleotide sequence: TGTGCCAGCAGCGTCAGGGGTAATCAGCCCCAGCATTTT. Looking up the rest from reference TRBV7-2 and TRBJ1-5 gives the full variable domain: GAGVSQSPSNKVTEKGKDVELRCDPISGHTALYWYRQSLGQGLEFLIYFQGNSAPDKSGLPSDRFSAERTGGSVSTLTIQRTQQEDSAVYLCASSVRGNQPQHFGDGTRLSIL.

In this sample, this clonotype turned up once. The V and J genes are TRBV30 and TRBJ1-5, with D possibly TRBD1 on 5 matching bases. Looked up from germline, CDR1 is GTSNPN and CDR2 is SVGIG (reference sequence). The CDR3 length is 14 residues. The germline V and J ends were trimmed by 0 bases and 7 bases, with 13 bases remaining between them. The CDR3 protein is CAWSVQLGDQPQHF. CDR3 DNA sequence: TGTGCCTGGAGTGTACAATTAGGGGACCAGCCCCAGCATTTT.

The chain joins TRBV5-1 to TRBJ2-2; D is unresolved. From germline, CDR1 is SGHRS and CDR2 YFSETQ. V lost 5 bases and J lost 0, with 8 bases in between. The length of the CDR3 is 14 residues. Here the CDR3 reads CASRGSANTGELFF. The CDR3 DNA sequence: TGCGCCAGCAGAGGGTCTGCGAACACCGGGGAGCTGTTTTTT. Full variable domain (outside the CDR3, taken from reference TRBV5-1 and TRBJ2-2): KAGVTQTPRYLIKTRGQQVTLSCSPISGHRSVSWYQQTPGQGLQFLFEYFSETQRNKGNFPGRFSGRQFSNSRSEMNVSTLELGDSALYLCASRGSANTGELFFGEGSRLTVL.